The present T cell receptor (beta chain) was sequenced within a study of regulatory T cells in long-lasting Graves disease. This clonotype has just a few counts. Assembly of TCR beta libraries relied on iRepertoire HTBI primers together with Arm-PCR of CDR3 regions. TCRdb recomputed calls from the multiplex PCR reads with MiXCR, one row per CDR3 protein. Here the sample spans over 450,000 distinct CDR3 sequences, 20% to 25% being singletons. Time point in this sample: persistent/refractory GD, antithyroid drugs over 5 years with positive TRAb. Researchers made the TCR library from RNA that was extracted from PBMCs. The CDR3 covers 14 residues. V lost 7 bases to trimming and J lost 1 base, with 13 bases between them. Germline V gene sequence: CDR1 MNHNS, CDR2 SASEGT.

V usage is TRBV6-1 and J usage is TRBJ1-1; tentative D call: TRBD1 (5 bases). This clonotype was obtained from a female donor with Graves disease. Material: peripheral blood mononuclear cells (PBMCs), obtained when the disease was refractory, from a patient treated with antithyroid drugs. CDR3 nucleotide sequence: TGTGCCAGCAATATTGACAGACCGAACACTGAAGCTTTCTTT. Amino acid sequence: CASNIDRPNTEAFF.